The 20 T cell receptor beta chains below come from one sample, sequenced in a study of Ad26.COV2.S vaccination and SARS-CoV-2 variants. Libraries were prepared by immunoSEQ multiplex PCR; TCRdb keeps only in-frame clonotypes and omits some of them. This repertoire shows more than 85,000 clones, 80% found once; its top ten account for approximately 15%. The sequencing used peripheral blood, collected after recovery from COVID-19. Receptors originate from a human donor who had recovered from COVID-19.

CDR3: CASSAGTGGSIGYEQYF. The CDR3 DNA reads as TGTGCCAGCAGTGCCGGGACAGGGGGCTCGATTGGTTACGAGCAGTACTTC. This chain connects TRBV28 to TRBJ2-7; TRBD1 agrees at 12 bases. After removal of 5 bases from V and 4 bases from J, the junction contained 12 bases not matched to a gene. This CDR3 has 17 residues. Germline assignment: CDR1 MDHEN and CDR2 SYDVKM.

CDR3 loop: CASGLEDTSYEQYF. The CDR3 DNA reads as TGTGCTAGTGGTTTGGAGGACACCTCCTACGAGCAGTACTTC. V usage is TRBV12-5 and J usage is TRBJ2-7, with a possible D match to TRBD1 (5 bases). CDR3 length: 14 residues. Germline V gene lookup returns CDR1 LGHNT and CDR2 FRNRAP. Trimming took off 1 base at V and 0 bases at J, with 7 bases between the two ends.

J is TRBJ2-7 and V is TRBV7-6; no reliable D call. This CDR3 region has 15 residues. Per the germline V gene, CDR1 is SGHVS and CDR2 is FNYEAQ. Trimming cost V 3 bases and J 1 base, with 13 bases left between them. The CDR3 DNA reads TGTGCCAGCAGCTTTGGATCGGACGGATCCTACGAGCAGTACTTC. Its translation is CASSFGSDGSYEQYF.

The gene calls are TRBV10-3 and TRBJ1-1; 7 nucleotides align to TRBD1. CDR1 is ENHRY, CDR2 SYGVKD, per germline. V shed 6 bases and J 0 bases; nucleotides not matched to a gene: 7. The CDR3 contains 15 residues. Here the CDR3 reads CAISDRDSMNTEAFF. CDR3 DNA sequence: TGTGCCATCAGCGACCGGGACAGTATGAACACTGAAGCTTTCTTT.

In its sample, this clone was seen once. The rearrangement links TRBV19 to TRBJ2-7, with TRBD1 identical over 8 bases. The CDR3 runs 15 residues. Looked up from germline, CDR1 is LNHDA and CDR2 is SQIVND (reference sequence). J was trimmed by 3 bases and V by 3 bases; bases with no gene match: 7. The CDR3 spells CASSIAAGGYYEQYF. As DNA, the CDR3 is TGTGCCAGTAGTATTGCGGCAGGGGGCTACTACGAGCAGTACTTC.

The count of this clone is one. V gene TRBV28 combines with J gene TRBJ2-1; 11 bases line up with TRBD1. The germline V gene encodes CDR1 MDHEN and CDR2 SYDVKM. This CDR3 comprises 16 residues. V was clipped by 3 bases and J by 6 bases; unmatched bases: 7. The DNA for the CDR3 is TGTGCCAGCAGTTTGATAGGACAGGGGGCTGTCAATGAGCAGTTCTTC. This codes for CASSLIGQGAVNEQFF.

CDR3 residues: CASSLGGAANSPLHF. In DNA, the CDR3 is TGTGCCAGCAGCTTGGGGGGGGCGGCAAATTCACCCCTCCACTTT. The chain joins TRBV5-4 to TRBJ1-6; a possible D gene is TRBD1 (6 bases). The germline gives CDR1 SGHNT, CDR2 YYREEE (reference sequence). V lost 0 bases and J lost 7, with 11 bases in between. This CDR3 is built from 15 residues.

The chain joins TRBV7-9 to TRBJ2-2; D is unclear. CDR3 length: 15 amino acids. Germline CDR1 reads SEHNR; CDR2 reads FQNEAQ (reference sequence). V was trimmed by 9 bases and J by 0 bases, leaving 14 bases between them. For the CDR3, the DNA is TGTGCCAGACCCATGGGCAGCTCGAACACCGGGGAGCTGTTTTTT. Translating gives CARPMGSSNTGELFF.

The chain carries TRBV20-1 and TRBJ1-2; maybe TRBD1 (6 bases). Germline V gene lookup returns CDR1 DFQATT and CDR2 SNEGSKA (reference sequence). This CDR3 is built from 14 residues. Trimming removed 3 bases at V and 6 bases at J, with 17 bases between. DNA of the CDR3: TGCAGTGCTAGTCCGCGGGGGGGCTCGCATGGCTACACCTTC. Its protein product is CSASPRGGSHGYTF.

On this clone: Other DNA sequences in the same sample also yield this CDR3. The chain combines TRBV5-1 with TRBJ2-2; D call uncertain. In germline, CDR1 is SGHRS, CDR2 YFSETQ. This CDR3 is 13 amino acids long. V was shortened by 0 bases and J by 8 bases, with 8 bases between the two germline ends. The DNA for the CDR3 is TGCGCCAGCAGCTTGGGGTCCACAGGGGAGCTGTTTTTT. It yields the protein CASSLGSTGELFF.

V usage is TRBV5-6 and J usage is TRBJ2-7; unclear D gene. Germline V gene sequence: CDR1 SGHDT, CDR2 YYEEEE. The length of the CDR3 is 15 residues. The V gene lost 4 bases and the J gene lost 0 bases, with 14 bases spanning the gap. The CDR3 is CASSRRIGSSYEQYF. In DNA, the CDR3 is TGTGCCAGCAGCCGAAGGATTGGTAGCTCCTACGAGCAGTACTTC. Combining the CDR3 with reference TRBV5-6 and TRBJ2-7 gives the whole variable domain DAGVTQSPTHLIKTRGQQVTLRCSPKSGHDTVSWYQQALGQGPQFIFQYYEEEERQRGNFPDRFSGHQFPNYSSELNVNALLLGDSALYLCASSRRIGSSYEQYFGPGTRLTVT.

The chain carries TRBV19 and TRBJ2-7; 8 bases fit TRBD2. Germline-derived CDR1 and CDR2 are LNHDA and SQIVND (reference sequence). The length of the CDR3 is 15 residues. With 5 bases clipped from V and 0 bases from J, the junction kept 6 bases outside the gene matches. The CDR3 DNA reads TGTGCCAGTAGTGCCCATAGCGGGGCCTCCTACGAGCAGTACTTC. Its protein is CASSAHSGASYEQYF.

This chain uses TRBV15 with TRBJ2-7; 10 bases match TRBD1. The CDR3 loop spans 16 amino acids. The germline V gene encodes CDR1 LNHNV and CDR2 YYDKDF (reference sequence). With V trimmed by 4 bases and J by 5 bases, 11 bases remained unmatched. CDR3 sequence reads: CATSKGGTGALDEQYF. The CDR3 nucleotides are TGTGCCACCAGCAAGGGTGGGACAGGGGCATTGGACGAGCAGTACTTC.

The J gene is TRBJ2-1, the V gene TRBV15; D remains ambiguous. Trimming removed 4 bases at V and 5 bases at J, with 18 bases between. Germline V CDR1 and CDR2: LNHNV, YYDKDF (reference sequence). The CDR3 runs to 16 residues. Here the CDR3 reads CATSTILELGNNEQFF. The CDR3, as DNA: TGTGCCACCAGCACCATCCTAGAACTGGGGAACAATGAGCAGTTCTTC.

This clone was picked up a small number of times. This sequence joins TRBV9 and TRBJ2-6; 7 positions match TRBD2. Germline CDR1 SGDLS, CDR2 YYNGEE. Trimming removed 4 bases from V and 2 bases from J; junction bases left unmatched: 6. The CDR3 sequence is 16 residues long. The CDR3 bases are TGTGCCAGCAGCTCCTACGGGACTACTGGGGCCAACGTCCTGACTTTC. This encodes CASSSYGTTGANVLTF.

The chain uses TRBV4-1 and TRBJ2-5, with TRBD1 matching over 9 bases. This CDR3 comprises 15 residues. V lost 0 bases, J lost 3 bases, and 2 bases stayed unmatched. CDR1 MGHRA and CDR2 YSYEKL come from the germline V gene. CDR3 nucleotide sequence: TGCGCCAGCAGCCAAGAGGACAGGGGTGAAGAGACCCAGTACTTC. This codes for CASSQEDRGEETQYF.

The V call is TRBV19, the J call TRBJ2-2; 8 nucleotides match TRBD1. The germline gives CDR1 LNHDA, CDR2 SQIVND (reference sequence). The CDR3 loop spans 16 amino acids. V gave up 6 bases and J gave up 1 base; unmatched junction bases: 7. CDR3 in amino acids: CASRGQGSLNTGELFF. The CDR3 bases are TGTGCCAGTAGAGGACAGGGCTCCCTGAACACCGGGGAGCTGTTTTTT. Complete variable domain (other parts from reference TRBV19 and TRBJ2-2): DGGITQSPKYLFRKEGQNVTLSCEQNLNHDAMYWYRQDPGQGLRLIYYSQIVNDFQKGDIAEGYSVSREKKESFPLTVTSAQKNPTAFYLCASRGQGSLNTGELFFGEGSRLTVL.

The J gene is TRBJ2-2, the V gene TRBV5-5, with 13 bases matching TRBD2. This CDR3 region has 15 residues. Germline CDR1 is SGHKS and CDR2 is YYEKEE (reference sequence). V gave up 4 bases and J gave up 7 bases; unmatched junction bases: 4. CDR3 sequence: CASSLGTSGVGELFF. CDR3 in DNA: TGTGCCAGCAGCCTGGGGACTAGCGGGGTCGGGGAGCTGTTTTTT.

This chain links TRBV2 with TRBJ2-1, with D perhaps being TRBD1 or TRBD2 (5 bases each). CDR3 length: 15 residues. V shed 6 bases and J shed 8 bases, with 20 bases lying between them. Germline-derived CDR1 and CDR2 are SNHLY and FYNNEI. In nucleotides, the CDR3 is TGTGCCAGCAGGAATTTCGGGGCGGCACGGCATGAGCAGTTCTTC. It translates to CASRNFGAARHEQFF.

This clone was found a few times. The genes are TRBV5-1 and TRBJ2-3; D unclear. The germline gives CDR1 SGHRS, CDR2 YFSETQ. V gave up 0 bases and J gave up 0 bases, with 11 bases separating them. This CDR3 has 16 residues. This chain's CDR3 is CASSLDAVPSTDTQYF. CDR3 coding DNA: TGCGCCAGCAGCTTGGATGCAGTCCCTAGCACAGATACGCAGTATTTT.